These 15 T cell receptor beta chains came from one sample sequenced in a study of identical twins. In TCRdb, the 5' RACE reads were re-called with MiXCR into one record per CDR3 protein. The sample has approximately 550,000 distinct CDR3 sequences, 20% to 25% seen once. This same sample was also taken into another study, of yellow fever vaccine responses in identical twins.

The material sequenced was CD4+ T cells sorted from blood. The origin of the receptors is a woman between 18 and 29 years old in good health.

The genes are TRBV6-1 and TRBJ2-1; 9 bases are shared with TRBD2. V lost 2 bases and J lost 0; bases outside the gene matches: 2. This CDR3 is 16 amino acids long. Germline V gene lookup returns CDR1 MNHNS and CDR2 SASEGT. The CDR3 region has the DNA TGTGCCAGCAGTGAACTAGCGGGAAGCTCCTACAATGAGCAGTTCTTC. Protein sequence: CASSELAGSSYNEQFF.

J is TRBJ2-1 and V is TRBV2; either TRBD1 or TRBD2 may fit D (5 bases each). Germline assignment: CDR1 SNHLY and CDR2 FYNNEI. There are 12 residues in the CDR3. V was shortened by 8 bases and J by 5 bases, with 10 bases between the two germline ends. CDR3 nucleotide sequence: TGTGCCAGCCGCCAGGGAGACAATGAGCAGTTCTTC. This sequence encodes CASRQGDNEQFF.

This clonotype was counted a few times. The CDR3 region is CASSPPVISSGTTLV. For the CDR3, the DNA is TGTGCCAGCTCACCACCTGTAATATCTTCCGGGACGACTCTCGTC. J is TRBJ2-7 and V is TRBV18; D is tentatively TRBD1 or TRBD2 (5 bases each). This CDR3 is 15 amino acids long. Per the germline V gene, CDR1 is KGHSH and CDR2 is LQKENI.

This clonotype appeared a few times. The gene calls are TRBV5-4 and TRBJ1-2; TRBD1 aligns across 8 bases. V lost 0 bases, J lost 5 bases, and 12 bases stayed unmatched. The CDR3 is 17 residues long. The germline CDR1 and CDR2 sequences are SGHNT and YYREEE (reference sequence). Here the CDR3 DNA reads TGTGCCAGCAGCTTGGTACCGGGACAGGTGTCGGGATATGGCTACACCTTC. Its protein is CASSLVPGQVSGYGYTF.

There are a few counts of this clonotype. This chain connects TRBV12-3 or TRBV12-4 to TRBJ2-1; TRBD2 aligns across 9 bases. This CDR3 region has 14 residues. V was clipped by 6 bases and J by 4 bases; unmatched bases: 4. CDR3: CASRQRGEYNEQFF. CDR3 coding DNA: TGTGCCAGCAGACAGCGGGGGGAATACAATGAGCAGTTCTTC.

The genes are TRBV6-2 or TRBV6-3 and TRBJ2-5; no firm D call. The CDR3 runs to 14 residues. Trimming shortened V by 2 bases and J by 5 bases, and 12 bases separated the two germline ends. CDR1 MNHEY and CDR2 SVGEGT come from the germline V gene. The CDR3 bases are TGTGCCAGCAGTTACACCGCGGTTAGGGAGACCCAGTACTTC. Protein product: CASSYTAVRETQYF.

This clonotype has more than one count but fewer than ten. The CDR3 protein is CASSYTTSAGGLETQYF. CDR3 sequence (DNA): TGTGCCAGCAGTTACACGACGTCGGCAGGGGGACTGGAGACCCAGTACTTC. This chain links TRBV6-5 with TRBJ2-5; TRBD1 might be the D (7 bases). The V end was cut by 2 bases, the J end by 5 bases, with 21 bases between. Germline V CDR1 and CDR2: MNHEY, SVGAGI. The CDR3 has 17 amino acids.

The chain couples TRBV12-3 or TRBV12-4 to TRBJ2-7, with 10 bases aligning to TRBD2. J lost 3 bases, V lost 5 bases, and 19 bases had no gene match. CDR3 size: 19 residues. CDR3 in amino acids: CASSTQGKPLAGDYYEQYV. The DNA of the CDR3 is TGTGCCAGCAGTACTCAAGGGAAACCGCTAGCGGGGGACTACTACGAGCAGTACGTC.

The V call is TRBV15, the J call TRBJ2-7, with 7 bases matching TRBD2. The germline V gene has CDR1 LNHNV and CDR2 YYDKDF (reference sequence). Unmatched junction bases numbered 24, after V lost 5 bases and J lost 5 bases. This CDR3 spans 19 amino acids. The CDR3 loop reads CATSGPARTAGGRGDEQYF. CDR3 sequence (DNA): TGTGCCACCAGCGGTCCCGCCAGAACCGCTGGTGGGAGGGGTGACGAGCAGTACTTC.

The chain is built from TRBV7-9 and TRBJ1-1; D is uncertain. Trimming pared 6 bases from V and 4 bases from J, leaving 12 bases between. Germline loops: CDR1 SEHNR, CDR2 FQNEAQ (reference sequence). The length of the CDR3 is 13 residues. CDR3 nucleotides: TGTGCCAGCAGGCCCCCTCTGGCCACTGAAGCTTTCTTT. Amino acids: CASRPPLATEAFF.

This chain links TRBV6-1 with TRBJ2-5; no reliable D call. CDR1 is MNHNS, CDR2 SASEGT, per germline. This CDR3 spans 16 amino acids. Deletions cut 2 bases from V and 5 bases from J, with 18 bases between. CDR3 nucleotide sequence: TGTGCCAGCAGTGAATTAATATCGTTAGTTCGGGAGACCCAGTACTTC. Amino acid sequence: CASSELISLVRETQYF.

This clonotype has only a few counts. V is TRBV5-1 and J is TRBJ2-7; tentatively, D is TRBD1 or TRBD2 (5 bases each). The germline V and J ends were trimmed by 2 bases and 2 bases, with 11 bases remaining between them. The germline gives CDR1 SGHRS, CDR2 YFSETQ. This CDR3 region has 14 residues. CDR3 amino acids: CASSFCRGPYEQYV. The CDR3 region has the DNA TGCGCCAGCAGCTTTTGCCGGGGACCCTACGAGCAGTACGTC.

V gene TRBV20-1 combines with J gene TRBJ2-3; 12 positions agree with TRBD2. Germline values: CDR1 DFQATT, CDR2 SNEGSKA (reference sequence). This CDR3 comprises 14 residues. J lost 5 bases, V lost 5 bases, and 5 bases had no gene match. CDR3 coding DNA: TGCAGTGCTCCCACTAGCGGGGGGCAAGATACGCAGTATTTT. This sequence encodes CSAPTSGGQDTQYF.

This clonotype has just a few counts. J is TRBJ2-1 and V is TRBV5-1, with D possibly matching TRBD2 (6 bases). Germline CDR1 reads SGHRS; CDR2 reads YFSETQ. Trimming removed 0 bases from V and 9 bases from J, with 10 bases in between. The CDR3 length is 13 residues. As DNA, the CDR3 is TGCGCCAGCAGCTTGGGTGTCGGGGGTGAGCAGTTCTTC. Translated: CASSLGVGGEQFF.

This clonotype was recorded a few times. Here the CDR3 DNA reads TGTGCCAGCAGTTTAGGTGGGACTAGCATTGAGACCCAGTACTTC. It codes for CASSLGGTSIETQYF. The V gene is TRBV12-3 or TRBV12-4, the J gene TRBJ2-5; TRBD2 aligns across 9 bases. This CDR3 comprises 15 residues. After removal of 1 base from V and 5 bases from J, the junction contained 5 bases not matched to a gene.